Shown below are 18 T cell receptor beta chains from a single sample sequenced in a study of PD-L1 blockade in urothelial cancer. Sequenced by immunoSEQ multiplex PCR; TCRdb stores in-frame clones only, minus some. Counted here are approximately 90,000 clones, more than 75% occurring once; the ten biggest clones make up approximately 14%. Time point here: pretreatment peripheral blood. Here the sequenced sample was PBMCs, taken around atezolizumab (anti-PD-L1) treatment. These receptors were obtained from a man aged 55 to 69 with urothelial cancer.

V is TRBV13 and J is TRBJ2-3; D possibly corresponds to TRBD2 (6 bases). Germline V lookup: CDR1 PRHDT, CDR2 FYEKMQ (reference sequence). This CDR3 has 19 residues. V lost 1 base to trimming and J lost 3 bases, with 23 bases between them. The CDR3 nucleotides read TGTGCCAGCAGCTTAGTGGCATCTCTAGCGCCCGCGGGAACAGATACGCAGTATTTT. It yields the protein CASSLVASLAPAGTDTQYF.

The chain combines TRBV29-1 with TRBJ1-1; D remains ambiguous. CDR3 length: 14 residues. Trimming stripped 2 bases from V and 4 bases from J, with 14 bases between. Germline lookup yields CDR1 SQVTM and CDR2 ANQGSEA. The CDR3 bases are TGCAGCGTTGAACCTCCATCCGGGAGCACTGAAGCTTTCTTT. Its protein product is CSVEPPSGSTEAFF. Full variable domain (missing parts from reference TRBV29-1 and TRBJ1-1): SAVISQKPSRDICQRGTSLTIQCQVDSQVTMMFWYRQQPGQSLTLIATANQGSEATYESGFVIDKFPISRPNLTFSTLTVSNMSPEDSSIYLCSVEPPSGSTEAFFGQGTRLTVV.

This chain uses TRBV4-3 with TRBJ2-6; no firm D call. The V and J ends lost 2 bases and 1 base respectively, with 9 bases between them. Germline values: CDR1 LGHNA, CDR2 YSLEER. The CDR3 is made up of 16 amino acids. CDR3 DNA: TGCGCCAGCAGCCAACCCAGAATATCTGGGGCCAACGTCCTGACTTTC. Translated, it gives CASSQPRISGANVLTF.

Only one count was recorded for this clone. CDR3 sequence: CASSPRRAGNSYEQYF. In DNA, the CDR3 is TGTGCCAGCAGCCCCCGCCGCGCCGGGAACTCCTACGAGCAGTACTTC. The chain recombines TRBV14 with TRBJ2-7, with D tentatively TRBD2 (5 bases). Germline-derived CDR1 and CDR2 are SGHDN and FVKESK. The V end was cut by 4 bases, the J end by 0 bases, with 16 bases between. The CDR3 length is 16 residues.

This chain joins TRBV7-2 and TRBJ2-5; TRBD2 aligns across 9 bases. The CDR3 contains 17 residues. With V trimmed by 2 bases and J by 2 bases, 9 bases remained unmatched. CDR1 and CDR2 (germline): SGHTA, FQGNSA. The CDR3 region is CASSLRSLAGTQETQYF. The DNA for the CDR3 is TGTGCCAGCAGCTTAAGGAGCCTAGCGGGAACTCAAGAGACCCAGTACTTC.

The CDR3: CASSLQMNTEAFF. The CDR3 DNA reads TGTGCCAGCAGCCTCCAGATGAACACTGAAGCTTTCTTT. The rearrangement joins TRBV7-2 to TRBJ1-1; D ambiguous. CDR3 size: 13 residues. Germline V gene lookup returns CDR1 SGHTA and CDR2 FQGNSA. Trimming removed 5 bases from V and 0 bases from J, with 7 bases in between.

This chain links TRBV4-2 with TRBJ2-1; 10 bases align to TRBD2. Germline V CDR1 and CDR2: LGHNA, YNFKEQ. The length of the CDR3 is 18 residues. Trimming cost V 1 base and J 10 bases; bases outside gene matches: 16. Here the CDR3 DNA reads TGTGCCAGCAGCCAAGGCCCCGGGCTAGCGGGAGACTCGGGGGAGCAGTTCTTC. Residues: CASSQGPGLAGDSGEQFF.

The chain employs TRBV2 and TRBJ2-7, with D unresolved. CDR1 is SNHLY, CDR2 FYNNEI, per germline. The CDR3 covers 12 residues. Trimming cost V 1 base and J 5 bases, with 6 bases left between them. The CDR3 reads CASSEGPHEQYF. The CDR3 bases are TGTGCCAGCAGTGAAGGGCCCCACGAGCAGTACTTC.

J is TRBJ1-1 and V is TRBV7-9, with TRBD1 matching over 7 bases. This CDR3 comprises 14 residues. The germline V gene has CDR1 SEHNR and CDR2 FQNEAQ (reference sequence). V gave up 5 bases and J gave up 4 bases; unmatched junction bases: 7. This CDR3 reads CASSQGRGRTEAFF. In DNA, the CDR3 is TGTGCCAGCAGCCAAGGTAGGGGGCGCACTGAAGCTTTCTTT. Full variable domain (missing parts from reference TRBV7-9 and TRBJ1-1): DTGVSQNPRHKITKRGQNVTFRCDPISEHNRLYWYRQTLGQGPEFLTYFQNEAQLEKSRLLSDRFSAERPKGSFSTLEIQRTEQGDSAMYLCASSQGRGRTEAFFGQGTRLTVV.

The J gene is TRBJ2-7, the V gene TRBV5-6; D unclear. V lost 1 base to trimming and J lost 3 bases, with 5 bases between them. This CDR3 region has 12 residues. Germline V gives CDR1 SGHDT, CDR2 YYEEEE. The CDR3 here is CASSLSDYEQYF. CDR3 nucleotides: TGTGCCAGCAGCTTGAGCGACTACGAGCAGTACTTC.

The rearrangement uses TRBV5-1 and TRBJ1-2; possibly TRBD1 for D (6 bases). Germline V gene sequence: CDR1 SGHRS, CDR2 YFSETQ. Trimming took 4 bases from V and 4 from J, leaving 20 bases between them. This CDR3 comprises 16 residues. This CDR3 reads CASSLPQGPRSYGYTF. CDR3 bases: TGCGCCAGCAGCCTACCACAGGGCCCAAGGAGCTATGGCTACACCTTC.

This clone was counted a single time. The chain combines TRBV7-6 with TRBJ1-1; the D gene is possibly TRBD1 (6 bases). The germline V gene has CDR1 SGHVS and CDR2 FNYEAQ. CDR3 size: 13 residues. Trimming left V 8 bases short and J 5 bases short, with 15 bases between. The CDR3 sequence: CASALNRGTEAFF. The CDR3 DNA reads as TGTGCCAGCGCGCTAAATAGGGGGACTGAAGCTTTCTTT.

V is TRBV9 and J is TRBJ1-2, with 8 bases aligning to TRBD1. Losses at the gene ends were 0 bases for V and 2 bases for J; bases not matched to a gene: 12. CDR3 length: 18 residues. The germline CDR1 and CDR2 sequences are SGDLS and YYNGEE. CDR3 sequence reads: CASSVAPTGTGKNYGYTF. The CDR3, as DNA: TGTGCCAGCAGCGTAGCCCCAACAGGGACAGGAAAGAACTATGGCTACACCTTC. Full variable domain (rest looked up from reference TRBV9 and TRBJ1-2): DSGVTQTPKHLITATGQRVTLRCSPRSGDLSVYWYQQSLDQGLQFLIQYYNGEERAKGNILERFSAQQFPDLHSELNLSSLELGDSALYFCASSVAPTGTGKNYGYTFGSGTRLTVV.

This chain uses TRBV9 with TRBJ1-1; 7 bases line up with TRBD1. This CDR3 is built from 15 residues. Unmatched junction bases numbered 6, after V lost 0 bases and J lost 4 bases. Germline V gives CDR1 SGDLS, CDR2 YYNGEE. The CDR3: CASSVAPQGPTEAFF. CDR3 DNA: TGTGCCAGCAGCGTAGCTCCACAGGGGCCCACTGAAGCTTTCTTT.

This sequence joins TRBV19 and TRBJ2-7; D is perhaps TRBD1 (6 bases). V lost 5 bases to trimming and J lost 2 bases, with 13 bases between them. The CDR3 runs 14 residues. Per the germline V gene, CDR1 is LNHDA and CDR2 is SQIVND (reference sequence). The CDR3 DNA reads as TGTGCCAGTAGTGGGGGTGGGGGCACCTACGAGCAGTACTTC. This translates into CASSGGGGTYEQYF.

This clone was detected only a few times. The rearrangement joins TRBV5-1 to TRBJ1-2, with D perhaps TRBD1 (5 bases). The CDR3 spans 16 residues. Germline CDR1 is SGHRS and CDR2 is YFSETQ. Trimming stripped 3 bases from V and 6 bases from J, with 21 bases between. The CDR3 loop is CASSSDDSSRYDGYTF. The CDR3 DNA is TGCGCCAGCAGCTCCGATGACAGCTCCCGGTATGATGGCTACACCTTC.

The chain joins TRBV11-2 to TRBJ2-5, with D maybe TRBD2 (5 bases). Trimming pared 0 bases from V and 5 bases from J, leaving 13 bases between. The germline V gene has CDR1 SGHAT and CDR2 FQNNGV. This CDR3 has 15 amino acids. The CDR3, as DNA: TGTGCCAGCAGCTTAGATCGGGCGAGGGTGGAGACCCAGTACTTC. This encodes CASSLDRARVETQYF.

The CDR3 DNA follows: TGCGCCAGCAGCCAGCCTGGGACAGGCGAAAAACTGTTTTTT. It encodes CASSQPGTGEKLFF. The chain employs TRBV4-3 and TRBJ1-4; the match to TRBD1 covers 8 bases. Germline loops: CDR1 LGHNA, CDR2 YSLEER. The CDR3 consists of 14 residues. V was pared by 3 bases and J by 8 bases, with 5 bases of the junction left unmatched.